This TCR beta chain emerged from a study of T cells in Graves' hyperthyroidism and ophthalmopathy. The sample holds a few counts of this clonotype. The germline gives CDR1 SGHAT, CDR2 FQDESV (reference sequence). The CDR3 loop spans 18 amino acids. V dropped 5 bases and J dropped 10; count of bases not matched to a gene: 20. RNA transcripts served as the template for amplifying TCR beta CDR3 regions. When the TCR CDR3 underwent first-round RT-PCR, the HTBI primer set was used. Each CDR3 protein is one row after TCRdb ran MiXCR on the multiplex PCR reads. The sample records some 350,000 distinct CDR3 sequences, approximately 25% being singletons.

Sample: blood. V and J are TRBV11-1 and TRBJ2-1; TRBD2 agrees at 10 bases. This TCR derives from a man aged 50-60 years with Graves' hyperthyroidism. CDR3 nucleotides: TGTGCCAGCAGCCTCAGCCCGAGCGGGAGGGCCGTAATGGCCGAGCAGTTCTTC. The encoded protein is CASSLSPSGRAVMAEQFF.